The following is a T cell receptor beta chain sequence with its context. This sample was included in a study of blood T cell repertoires in COVID-19. Study details: PBMCs, B-cell-depleted T cells, or T cells were the source of the cDNA or gDNA that made up the material.

TCRdb keeps only in-frame clones here, not all; method: immunoSEQ multiplex PCR. The table lists around 170,000 clones, around 86% of them singletons, with around 7.3% in the top ten. Seattle cases were enrolled at active infection and followed longitudinally. Germline V gene sequence: CDR1 DFQATT, CDR2 SNEGSKA (reference sequence). The CDR3 contains 17 residues. The V and J ends lost 3 bases and 2 bases, in that order; junction bases with no gene match: 10. The chain carries TRBV20-1 and TRBJ2-7, with TRBD2 identical over 13 bases. The TCR originated in a woman between 65 and 79 years old with COVID-19, enrolled during active disease. Sequencing was done on a sample of peripheral blood. In DNA, the CDR3 is TGCAGTGCTAGTGATCTCGGGACTAGCGGGACCCCCTACGAGCAGTACTTC. Protein: CSASDLGTSGTPYEQYF.